Detailed here is one T cell receptor (beta chain). Its antigen is not known. The PCR employed 60 Vbeta primers together with 13 Jbeta primers. Repertoires were generated with immunoSEQ multiplex PCR, while TCRdb's copy carries only in-frame clones and drops some. The sample shows nearly 200,000 clones, about four fifths of them seen only once. This sample was included in a study of cytomegalovirus exposure and HLA in healthy donors. Across the study: A prior study identified 117 million unique TCR beta sequences from about 180 million T cells. Findings and limits, study-wide: In a later analysis, most CMV-associated TCR beta chains appeared HLA-restricted. A later analysis linked a missense DCLRE1C variant to TCR beta V- and J-gene trimming. For most TCR sequences rarity was the rule, although some public TCRs occurred in many donors.

The CDR3 is 13 amino acids. Looked up from germline, CDR1 is SGHNT and CDR2 is YENEEA. Losses at the gene ends were 3 bases for V and 8 bases for J; bases not matched to a gene: 4. The TCR comes from a boy under 10 years old in good health and CMV-seronegative. Sequenced: PBMCs. The V gene is TRBV11-3, the J gene TRBJ2-1, with 7 positions matching TRBD1. The CDR3 DNA is TGTGCCAGCAGCTTGGACAGGTTCTATGAGCAGTTCTTC. It yields the protein CASSLDRFYEQFF.